The clone carrying this T cell receptor beta chain has only a few counts. Its antigen is not known. A much larger clone lies a single base off, so this may be a read error. Ophthalmopathy patients had moderate-to-severe active disease, CAS ≥3, NOSPECS ≥4, and disease duration under 3 months. The CDR3 is 15 residues long. Germline lookup yields CDR1 MDHEN and CDR2 SYDVKM. TCR beta CDR3 region amplification was performed from RNA transcripts. HTBI primers drove first-round RT-PCR of the TCR CDR3. TCRdb reprocessed the multiplex PCR reads via MiXCR and lists one record per CDR3 protein. Of roughly 530,000 distinct CDR3 sequences listed, approximately 17% are singletons. This specimen comes from a study of T cells in Graves' hyperthyroidism and ophthalmopathy. Study-wide results and caveats: Researchers found most expanded thyroid clonotypes above 0.001 in blood as well. Model-based prediction identified ophthalmopathy a median around 6.5 months prior to its onset.

This sequence originates from a woman aged 18-30 years with Graves' ophthalmopathy. Material: blood. The genes are TRBV28 and TRBJ2-1, with TRBD1 matching over 10 bases. CDR3 bases: TGTGCCTGCAGTTTACCGGGACAGGGGTACAATGAGCAGTTCTTC. Translating gives CACSLPGQGYNEQFF.